This T cell receptor (beta chain) derives from a study of blood T cell repertoires in COVID-19. Turning to the study itself: Samples representing acute and convalescent COVID-19 were sourced from the United States, Italy and Spain. T cells, B-cell-depleted T cells, or PBMCs provided the cDNA or gDNA that served as material.

Germline lookup yields CDR1 SEHNR and CDR2 FQNEAQ (reference sequence). The CDR3 loop spans 15 amino acids. V shed 4 bases and J shed 7 bases, with 16 bases lying between them. This clone was picked up one time. Original processing notes: Reference gene primer amplification in the assay estimated nucleated cell counts. Libraries were prepared by immunoSEQ multiplex PCR; TCRdb keeps only in-frame clonotypes and omits some of them. The V and J calls and the clone size are those of that table, but D and trimming were determined from the DNA. This table holds some 140,000 clones, roughly four fifths found once.

This clonotype was obtained from a woman aged 60-70 years with acute or convalescent COVID-19. The rearrangement joins TRBV7-9 to TRBJ1-4; D is unresolved. The sequencing input was peripheral blood. The CDR3 is CASSSVGLPGEKLFF. The CDR3 nucleotides are TGTGCCAGCAGCTCCGTAGGTCTCCCGGGTGAAAAACTGTTTTTT.